The source of this TCR beta chain is a study of OX40 agonist ivuxolimab in advanced cancers. After removal of 5 bases from V and 1 base from J, the junction contained 5 bases not matched to a gene. Germline lookup yields CDR1 SGHAT and CDR2 FQDESV (reference sequence). This CDR3 comprises 14 residues. Sequencing used immunoSEQ multiplex PCR; TCRdb keeps in-frame clones, though not all of them. Of about 96,000 clones listed, roughly 87% are singletons. This receptor was obtained from an adult with an advanced solid tumor such as melanoma, head and neck, liver or kidney cancer. Source: CD4+ or CD8+ T cells sorted from blood, taken in a trial of the OX40 agonist ivuxolimab. The chain uses TRBV11-1 and TRBJ2-7, with TRBD2 matching over 7 bases. The CDR3 sequence: CASSRSGPSYEQYF. The CDR3, as DNA: TGTGCCAGCAGCCGTAGCGGGCCTTCCTACGAGCAGTACTTC.